Listed here is a single T cell receptor (beta chain). This table comes from immunoSEQ multiplex PCR, and its TCRdb copy is limited to in-frame clones, with some not included. The data hold around 69,000 clones, with about 92% observed a single time. This sample was included in a study of T cell changes during pregnancy in multiple sclerosis. The CDR3 is 16 residues long. Germline V gene sequence: CDR1 SGHTA, CDR2 FQGTGA. The junction had 4 bases not matched to a gene; V was cut back by 1 base and J by 0 bases. The source is a female donor with multiple sclerosis, enrolled in a pregnancy study. Sequences were derived from peripheral blood, sampled in the first trimester of pregnancy. The chain employs TRBV7-3 and TRBJ2-3; 7 bases agree with TRBD2. The DNA of the CDR3 is TGTGCCAGCAGCTTAAATCCGGGAGGAAGCACAGATACGCAGTATTTT. It yields the protein CASSLNPGGSTDTQYF. Full variable domain (remainder filled in from reference TRBV7-3 and TRBJ2-3): GAGVSQTPSNKVTEKGKYVELRCDPISGHTALYWYRQSLGQGPEFLIYFQGTGAADDSGLPNDRFFAVRPEGSVSTLKIQRTERGDSAVYLCASSLNPGGSTDTQYFGPGTRLTVL.